This T cell receptor beta chain was recorded in a study of cytomegalovirus exposure and HLA in healthy donors listed by TCRdb under 2017. Background for the entire study: An earlier analysis of 587 of the donors reported over 250 Gb of sequence data and approximately 120 million unique TCR beta sequences obtained from about 170 million T cells. An early release that covered fewer than 750 HLA-typed donors contained approximately 300 gigabases of sequencing data and tens of millions of unique TCR sequences. Of the 300 to 500 genotyped donors, less than 90% were placed in the genetic ancestry cluster associated with self-reported Caucasian donors. The study aimed to test whether cataloging public T cell receptors could reveal signatures of past pathogen exposure. The study profiled the T cell repertoires of about 640 subjects by immunosequencing and related them to cytomegalovirus serostatus. Besides the first cohort of under 700 subjects, a separate validation cohort made up of over 95 different subjects was used. To predict cytomegalovirus infection status, the study brought together high-throughput TCR immunosequencing, statistical association of individual TCRs with disease status, and machine learning. A later analysis re-analyzed previously published TCR beta repertoires from 550 to 700 donors and added high-resolution HLA genotyping to study TCR occurrence patterns. Rather than drawing on any new phenotypic data, the later analysis identified candidate immune exposures from TCR beta sequences and the way those sequences occurred across donors. In an earlier analysis of 587 of the donors, high-throughput TCR beta sequencing was used to judge whether each TCR beta V gene segment behaved as functional or pseudogenic. Alongside the repertoire data, information on donor age, sex, ethnicity and CMV serostatus was compiled. Genome-wide SNP genotypes for about three fifths of the 666 donors were used in a later genetic analysis, which treated that subset as a discovery cohort. All discovery cohort repertoires had been generated using a single sequencing platform. Both class I and class II loci were covered by HLA typing, at four-digit resolution. Typing coverage varied by locus: roughly 620-640 donors for A, B, C, DRB1 and DQB1; roughly 520 for DQA1; more than 600 for DPA1; roughly 450 for DPB1. Because of strong linkage in the cohort, a handful of DR-DQ haplotypes were treated as single units for association and clustering. Among around 400 genotyped donors of the cohort, an average of about 220,000 unique TCR beta nucleotide sequences was sequenced per donor, of which approximately 18% were non-productive.

On this clone: The antigen it recognizes is unknown. The record has no base qualities; no much larger clone is one base away.

Paper-wide results and their limitations: A total of 150 or so TCR beta chains were listed by the study as associated with cytomegalovirus. The 87-base-pair reads could not distinguish some IMGT-functional V segments, including TRBV6-2 and TRBV6-3, so those segments were excluded. In an earlier analysis of some 540 of the donors, most TCR beta V segments appeared in productive rearrangements about 87% or about 30% of the time, broadly matching IMGT annotations. V-gene and J-gene trimming of TCR beta chains was associated with a missense DCLRE1C variant in a later genetic analysis, and the association was replicated in an independent cohort. Sequencing depth was assumed to be roughly uniform across donors in the presence/absence analyses, though that assumption may not hold. A few of the identified cytomegalovirus-associated TCR beta chains were confirmed in vitro to be specific for cytomegalovirus antigens. Compared with equally common non-associated chains, HLA-associated TCR beta chains in a later analysis were more clonally expanded and had lower generation probabilities. Cytomegalovirus status was reported to be diagnosed by the classifier with high specificity and sensitivity in both the original and validation cohorts. Most TCR sequences were seen in very few donors, while some public TCRs were found in many individuals. When HLA alleles, especially DR and DQ, strongly co-occurred, TCR associations were difficult to assign to individual alleles. A further reported finding was that TCR beta sequences accurately predicted the HLA-A and HLA-B alleles for most subjects in the first cohort. Because HLA typing was missing for some donors at each locus, association tests included only the typed subset. In a later analysis, some 18,000 TCR beta sequences were associated with specific HLA alleles at a false discovery rate of 0.05. According to a later analysis, TCR association rates differed among HLA loci, with DRB1 alleles showing the most associated TCRs and HLA-C alleles showing the fewest. The earlier analysis of 450 to 700 of the donors excluded about 16 rarely observed V segments, including chromosome 9 orphons, because counts were too low. Compared with the 666-donor mean, donors in an Asian-associated ancestry cluster had fewer N-insertions in productive TCRs, according to a later genetic analysis. According to a later analysis, parvovirus B19, influenza, CMV and Epstein-Barr virus appeared linked to several top co-occurrence clusters. A cluster of highly shared sequence variants was judged likely to be a technical artifact of the sequencing pipeline. Linkage disequilibrium might explain the correlated functional status among segregating V segments, but an unknown experimental factor could not be excluded. According to a later analysis, most CMV-associated TCR beta chains appeared to be HLA-restricted, and the HLA associations seemed to be driven largely by CMV exposure. It was suggested by the authors that the approach could potentially be generalized to other disease states and immunological phenotypes. CMV serostatus was the only immune exposure information available for the cohort. In this cohort, only TCR beta chains were sequenced, and detectable features were limited by the absence of alpha or paired-chain data.

The CDR3, from cysteine to phenylalanine, totals 15 residues. The kept DNA is CDR3 alone, 45 bases in frame from the first base. Sequences MNHEY (CDR1) and SMNVEV (CDR2) are obtained from the germline V gene (reference sequence). A distance of 11 bases separates the germline ends of V and J, which lose 2 bases and 3 bases respectively. In total, roughly 710 healthy bone marrow donors made up the cohort. Cohort members were all nominally healthy when sampled, although unrecorded immune exposures were likely present. The donor was CMV seronegative and belonged to the group of 352 seronegative cohort members. A peripheral blood sample was collected from each donor, and TCR beta sequencing was performed on peripheral blood mononuclear cells. Genomic DNA extraction from the blood cell samples was performed with the Qiagen DNeasy Blood Extraction Kit. Receptor amplification or capture employed the immunoSEQ multiplex PCR assay. For the multiplex PCR, a mixture combining 60 forward primers for TCR Vbeta segments and 13 reverse primers for TCR Jbeta segments was used. The CDR3 region of rearranged TCR beta genes was amplified from genomic DNA with a multiplex PCR assay. On the Illumina HiSeq System, the amplified TCR beta libraries were sequenced as 87-base-pair reads. Per the authors' processing: Across the 500 to 850 repertoires, a later analysis counted approximately 75 million unique TCR beta chains, 8.5 million to 12 million of which were shared by at least two donors. A nearest-neighbor algorithm error-corrected the raw reads and collapsed the reads into unique sequences, merging closely related sequences to remove PCR and sequencing errors. CDR3 sequences were aligned to IMGT reference sequences to assign V, D and J gene segments. For a sequence to be retained, a match of at least six nucleotides was required to both a V gene segment and a J gene segment. A rearrangement counted as productive if the CDR3 had no stop codons and remained in frame with V and J, and every other rearrangement counted as non-productive. Following IMGT convention, CDR3 was defined as the stretch from the second conserved V-encoded cysteine up to the conserved J-encoded phenylalanine. In an earlier analysis of approximately 590 of the donors, sequences lacking an unambiguous match to a single V gene segment were excluded. In an earlier analysis of several hundred of the donors, V segments were called functional above 56.7% productive rearrangements and were called segregating when the between-donor standard deviation exceeded 5%. A statistical classification framework was built to diagnose cytomegalovirus status from the catalog of TCR beta chain sequences. V and J gene assignment, in a later analysis, came from comparing TCR nucleotide sequences with IMGT/GENE-DB human TR gene sequences. A later analysis assigned CDR3 sequences and most-parsimonious VDJ recombination scenarios with the TCRdist pipeline. In a later analysis, each TCR beta chain was defined by its CDR3 amino acid sequence together with its V-gene family, and reads without a unique V-gene family were excluded. A later analysis removed 500 to 600 highly shared, low-generation-probability nucleotide sequences to deal with suspected cross-contamination and a sequencing artifact. In a later analysis, a clonal expansion index was calculated for each public chain from normalized within-repertoire ranks of inferred template counts. In a later analysis, generation probabilities were computed using a VDJ recombination model fitted to out-of-frame rearrangements, and the results were checked against IGoR. Hypergeometric tests were used in a later analysis to score TCR-TCR, TCR-HLA and TCR-CMV co-occurrence, with a repertoire-size bias correction applied to the TCR pairs. A later analysis estimated false discovery rates by permuting HLA or CMV assignments 20 times. A later analysis grouped co-occurring TCRs with DBSCAN, adding TCRdist sequence similarity when clustering within HLA-allele-positive subsets. Co-occurrence clustering excluded repertoires with fewer than 30,000 or more than 120,000 public chains, plus five with anomalous nucleotide sharing. Imported from immuneACCESS, the table was reduced by TCRdb to in-frame sequences with V and J called. These copies leave out some clones; in studies compared against another copy, an unresolved V gene accounts for under half, and the cause of the remainder is not known. That table is the source of V, J and clone size, and D and trimming were worked out from the DNA. This sample lists 50,000 or so clones; 72% were detected once. The ten largest make up just under 6.5% of the sample.

This chain joins TRBV27 to TRBJ2-1; tentative D gene TRBD2, with 6 bases matching. This receptor was taken from a man younger than 45 in good health and CMV-seronegative. The specimen was PBMCs. The encoded CDR3 is CASSLIGSFYNEQFF. The sequenced DNA: TGTGCCAGCAGTTTAATCGGGAGTTTCTACAATGAGCAGTTCTTC.